This entry lists 3 T cell receptor beta chains sequenced from one sample in a study of glioma-infiltrating T cells. TCR alpha and beta CDR3 regions were amplified from RNA using iRepertoire nested multiplex PCR. TCRdb passed the multiplex PCR reads through MiXCR, listing each CDR3 protein once. The sample carries over 100,000 distinct CDR3 sequences, less than 30% recorded once. The sequenced sample was glioma tissue, nonneoplastic brain tissue, or PBMCs (not recorded which). Receptors originate from a human donor with low-grade glioma or glioblastoma, undergoing nonglioma brain surgery, or in good health (not recorded which).

About this clonotype: A much larger clone differs by one base, so this may be a read error. The chain joins TRBV24-1 to TRBJ1-2, with 7 bases identical to TRBD1. The CDR3 extends over 13 amino acids. V was clipped by 7 bases and J by 6 bases; unmatched bases: 7. Germline V gene sequence: CDR1 KGHDR, CDR2 SFDVKD. The CDR3 nucleotides are TGTGCCACCAGGGGACAGTGTTTCGATGGCTACACCTTC. It codes for CATRGQCFDGYTF.

This clonotype occurred once. A read error is possible here, since a much larger clone lies one base away. The chain is built from TRBV7-9 and TRBJ2-7; D gene uncertain. The ends were cut back, 4 bases at V and 3 bases at J, with 16 bases in the middle. From germline, CDR1 is SEHNR and CDR2 FQNEAQ (reference sequence). The CDR3 has 15 residues. CDR3 DNA sequence: TGTGCCAGCAGCTCAACCCCCACAGAGCACTACGAGCAGTACTTC. Translated, it gives CASSSTPTEHYEQYF.

J is TRBJ2-1 and V is TRBV3-1, with D unclear. The germline V gene has CDR1 LGHDT and CDR2 YNNKEL (reference sequence). This CDR3 has 11 amino acids. V was pared by 4 bases and J by 8 bases, with 6 bases between. The CDR3 sequence: CASSRLDEQFF. In nucleotides, the CDR3 is TGTGCCAGCAGCCGTCTGGATGAGCAGTTCTTC.